This is a list of T cell receptor beta chains from one sample in a study of graft-versus-host responses after intestinal transplantation. Measured with immunoSEQ multiplex PCR; TCRdb has only the in-frame clones, and not every one. Of tens of thousands of clones listed, about 90% were seen once; the top ten hold approximately 5%. The material sequenced was PBMCs, taken more than 650 days after intestinal transplant. These TCRs come from a human patient who received an intestinal transplant, so some T cells may come from the graft donor. Both conserved end residues are part of each CDR3.

J: TRBJ1-6; V: TRBV12-5; CDR3: CASGGTVLSPLHF
J: TRBJ1-5; V: TRBV19; CDR3: CASSIDPGQGRGGNQPQHF
J: TRBJ2-3; V: TRBV15; CDR3: CATGQERGNTDTQYF
J: TRBJ2-7; V: TRBV7-3; CDR3: CASSSQGSGEQYF
J: TRBJ1-1; V: TRBV29-1; CDR3: CSVVSMNTEAFF
J: TRBJ2-5; V: TRBV29-1; CDR3: CSVEGSTSLSETQYF
J: TRBJ1-2; V: TRBV6-1; CDR3: CASGTGPPDGYTF
J: TRBJ2-1; V: TRBV9; CDR3: CASSVGEGFAPFF
J: TRBJ2-1; V: TRBV20-1; CDR3: CSASSRQAQFF
J: TRBJ1-2; V: TRBV6-5; CDR3: CASSSRDVGYGYTF
J: TRBJ1-1; V: TRBV30; CDR3: CALRQGLNTEAFF
J: TRBJ2-4; V: TRBV2; CDR3: CASAVGGDIQYF
J: TRBJ1-1; V: TRBV5-4; CDR3: CASSSGTRKAFF
J: TRBJ1-1; V: TRBV19; CDR3: CASSIVGGSLTEAFF
J: TRBJ2-7; V: TRBV5-6; CDR3: CASSLSPAGGPEQYF
J: TRBJ1-1; V: TRBV9; CDR3: CASSVVGGNTEAFF
J: TRBJ1-2; V: TRBV6-1; CDR3: CASRMTGGNYGYTF
J: TRBJ2-1; V: TRBV7-8; CDR3: CASTINRVHEQFF
J: TRBJ1-5; V: TRBV7-2; CDR3: CASSFGYSNQPQHF
J: TRBJ1-3; V: TRBV15; CDR3: CATSRDLDGAGNTIYF
J: TRBJ2-3; V: TRBV9; CDR3: CASSVARGGFTDTQYF
J: TRBJ2-7; V: TRBV5-1; CDR3: CASSLGLAGGSYEQYF
J: TRBJ2-2; V: TRBV5-4; CDR3: CASSFSGNTGELFF
J: TRBJ1-3; V: TRBV6-1; CDR3: CAGSPGQVSGNTIYF
J: TRBJ2-6; V: TRBV5-1; CDR3: CASSLTAQGALGANVLTF
J: TRBJ2-5; V: TRBV4-1; CDR3: CASSLGTGLETQYF
J: TRBJ1-3; V: TRBV6-5; CDR3: CASSYTPQAGNTIYF
J: TRBJ1-6; V: TRBV19; CDR3: CASSIPRTGFDSPLHF
J: TRBJ1-3; V: TRBV9; CDR3: CASSVGGTSGNTIYF
J: TRBJ2-4; V: TRBV11-2; CDR3: CASSLGRLAGASKNIQYF
J: TRBJ2-3; V: TRBV9; CDR3: CASTPSASDTQYF